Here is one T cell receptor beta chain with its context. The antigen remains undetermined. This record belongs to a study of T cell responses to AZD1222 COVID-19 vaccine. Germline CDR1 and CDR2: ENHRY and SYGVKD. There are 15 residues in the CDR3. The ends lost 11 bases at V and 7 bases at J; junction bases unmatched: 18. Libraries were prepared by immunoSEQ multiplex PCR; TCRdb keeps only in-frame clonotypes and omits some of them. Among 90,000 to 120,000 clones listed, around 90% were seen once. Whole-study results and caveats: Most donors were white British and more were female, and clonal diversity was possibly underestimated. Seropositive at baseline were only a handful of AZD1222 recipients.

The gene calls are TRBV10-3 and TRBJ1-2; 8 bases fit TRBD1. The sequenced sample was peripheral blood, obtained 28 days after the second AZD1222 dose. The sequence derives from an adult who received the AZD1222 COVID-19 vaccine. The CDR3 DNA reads TGTGCCTCAGGGGCGACAGGGGAAGTAATATTTGGCTACACCTTC. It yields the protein CASGATGEVIFGYTF.